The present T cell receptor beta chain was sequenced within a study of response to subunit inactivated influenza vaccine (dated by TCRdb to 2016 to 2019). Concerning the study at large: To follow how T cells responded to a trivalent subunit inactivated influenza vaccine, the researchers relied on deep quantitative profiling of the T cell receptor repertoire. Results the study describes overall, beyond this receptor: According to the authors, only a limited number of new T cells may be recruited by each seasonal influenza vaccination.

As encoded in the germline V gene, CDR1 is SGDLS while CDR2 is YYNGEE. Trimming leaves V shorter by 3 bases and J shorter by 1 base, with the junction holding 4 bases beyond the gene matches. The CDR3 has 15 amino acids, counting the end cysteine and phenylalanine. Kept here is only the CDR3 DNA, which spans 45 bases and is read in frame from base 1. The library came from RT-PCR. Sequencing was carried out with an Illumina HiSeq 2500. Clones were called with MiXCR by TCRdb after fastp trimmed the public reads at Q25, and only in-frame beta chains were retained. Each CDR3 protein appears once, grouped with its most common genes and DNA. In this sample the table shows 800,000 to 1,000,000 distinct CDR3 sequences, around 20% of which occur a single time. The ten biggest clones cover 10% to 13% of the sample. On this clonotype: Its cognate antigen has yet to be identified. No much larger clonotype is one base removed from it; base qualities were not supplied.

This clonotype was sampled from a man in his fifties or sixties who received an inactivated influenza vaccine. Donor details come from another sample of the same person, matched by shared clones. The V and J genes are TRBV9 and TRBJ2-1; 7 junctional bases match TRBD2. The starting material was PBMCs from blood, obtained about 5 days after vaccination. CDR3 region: CASSGDSGSYNEQFF. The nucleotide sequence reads TGTGCCAGCAGCGGAGATAGCGGGTCCTACAATGAGCAGTTCTTC.